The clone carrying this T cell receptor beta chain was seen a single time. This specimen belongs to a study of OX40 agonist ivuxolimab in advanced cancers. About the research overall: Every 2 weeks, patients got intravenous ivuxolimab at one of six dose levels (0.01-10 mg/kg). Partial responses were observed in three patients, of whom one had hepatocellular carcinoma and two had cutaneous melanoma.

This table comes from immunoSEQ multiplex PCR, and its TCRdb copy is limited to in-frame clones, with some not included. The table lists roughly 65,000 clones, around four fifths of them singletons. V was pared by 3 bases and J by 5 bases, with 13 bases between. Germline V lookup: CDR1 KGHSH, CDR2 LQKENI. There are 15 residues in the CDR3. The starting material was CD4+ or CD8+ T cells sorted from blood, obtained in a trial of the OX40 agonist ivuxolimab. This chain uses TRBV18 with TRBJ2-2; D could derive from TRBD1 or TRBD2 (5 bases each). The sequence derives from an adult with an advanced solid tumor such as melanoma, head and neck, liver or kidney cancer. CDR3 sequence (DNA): TGTGCCAGCTCACCCCGGGACCTTGTGACCGGGGAGCTGTTTTTT. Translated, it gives CASSPRDLVTGELFF.